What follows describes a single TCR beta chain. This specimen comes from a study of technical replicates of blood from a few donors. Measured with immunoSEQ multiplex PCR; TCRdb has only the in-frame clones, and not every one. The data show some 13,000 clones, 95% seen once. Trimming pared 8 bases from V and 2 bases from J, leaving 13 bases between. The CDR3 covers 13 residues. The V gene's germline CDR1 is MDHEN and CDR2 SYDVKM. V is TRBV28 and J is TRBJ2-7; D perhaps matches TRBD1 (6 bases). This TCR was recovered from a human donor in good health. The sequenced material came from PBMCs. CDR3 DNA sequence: TGTGCCAGCCACAGGGACGGTGCCTACGAGCAGTACTTC. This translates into CASHRDGAYEQYF. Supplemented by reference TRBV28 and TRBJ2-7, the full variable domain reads DVKVTQSSRYLVKRTGEKVFLECVQDMDHENMFWYRQDPGLGLRLIYFSYDVKMKEKGDIPEGYSVSREKKERFSLILESASTNQTSMYLCASHRDGAYEQYFGPGTRLTVT.